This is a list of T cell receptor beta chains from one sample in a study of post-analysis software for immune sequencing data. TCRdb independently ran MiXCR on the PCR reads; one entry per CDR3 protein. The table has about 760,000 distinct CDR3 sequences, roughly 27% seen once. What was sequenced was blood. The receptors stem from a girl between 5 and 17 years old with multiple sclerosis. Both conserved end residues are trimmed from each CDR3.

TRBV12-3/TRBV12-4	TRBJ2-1	ASSLSGMYNEQF
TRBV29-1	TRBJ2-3	SVQGSADTQY
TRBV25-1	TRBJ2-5	ASSDRLAGETQY
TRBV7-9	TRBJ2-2	ASSLDGGELF
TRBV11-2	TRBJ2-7	AGSLVAYEQY
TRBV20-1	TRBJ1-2	SASPGGGYGYT
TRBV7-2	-	ASSPGTRYNEQY
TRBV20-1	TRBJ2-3	SARDKPGGADTQY
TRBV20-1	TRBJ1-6	SASGQGTSPLH
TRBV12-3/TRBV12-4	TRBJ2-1	ASNPLGVGGF
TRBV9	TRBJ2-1	ASSVGVSGTYNEQF
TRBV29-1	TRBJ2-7	SVEENGNQHYEQY
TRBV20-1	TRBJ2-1	SARGSGTSVYNEQF